The entry that follows covers one T cell receptor beta chain sequence. Clones were read by immunoSEQ multiplex PCR, and TCRdb kept only the in-frame ones, dropping some. The sample includes about a million clones, about 80% of them seen just once. The sample originates from a study of shared clonotypes between healthy human individuals. Study summary: Donor ages ranged 18 to 49 years: a couple of women, a few men.

CDR3 size: 17 residues. V lost 6 bases and J lost 2, with 23 bases in between. The V gene's germline CDR1 is MNHEY and CDR2 SMNVEV (reference sequence). The V and J genes are TRBV27 and TRBJ2-7, with TRBD2 as a possible D gene (7 bases). This clonotype originated in a man between 18 and 35 years old in good health. Sequencing was done on a sample of memory CD4+ T cells sorted from blood. Indicated subset: CD45RA-negative fraction. DNA of the CDR3: TGTGCCAGCAGCAGAAACAAAGGGGGGGGTTCTACCTACGAGCAGTACTTC. Translated: CASSRNKGGGSTYEQYF.